This entry is about one TCR beta chain. The data were obtained in a study of T cells expressing NK-cell markers. After re-calling the 5' RACE reads, TCRdb lists one entry per CDR3 protein, DNA absent. The specimen's table records some 600,000 distinct CDR3 sequences. This CDR3 is 16 amino acids long. CDR1 and CDR2 from the germline V gene are SGHRS and YFSETQ. The chain is built from TRBV5-1 and TRBJ2-4; TCRdb's D call, TRBD1, is unchecked because there is no DNA. The sequenced sample was blood T cells: a sorted CD56 or NKG2C T cell subset, CD4+ or CD8+ T cells, or bulk PBMC T cells (not recorded which). This sequence originates from a man aged 18-30 years in good health. The CDR3 spells CASSLVIGDAGNIQYF.